What follows describes a single T cell receptor beta chain. Its specificity is not known. PCR involved 60 Vbeta and 13 Jbeta primers. Sequencing was performed with immunoSEQ multiplex PCR; in TCRdb, only in-frame clones are kept and a portion is missing. The table lists about 160,000 clones, 60% to 85% of them singletons. The data originate from a study of cytomegalovirus exposure and HLA in healthy donors. Study-level findings and limits: A later analysis reported that several of the most significant clusters appeared to be linked to common viral pathogens, among them Epstein-Barr virus.

This CDR3 spans 17 amino acids. Germline lookup yields CDR1 SGHVS and CDR2 FNYEAQ. V lost 2 bases and J lost 4, with 15 bases in between. The clonotype comes from a female donor in good health and CMV-seronegative. The sample was PBMCs. The V and J genes are TRBV7-6 and TRBJ2-6, with D hard to call. CDR3 DNA sequence: TGTGCCAGCAGCTTAAGTGCCGATACGAGAGGGGCCAACGTCCTGACTTTC. Translated, it gives CASSLSADTRGANVLTF.